This T cell receptor (beta chain) came from a study of T cells in lung cancer brain metastases. Per germline, CDR1 MNHEY and CDR2 SMNVEV (reference sequence). Germline trimming cut 4 bases from V and 6 bases from J; bases unmatched to any gene: 5. The CDR3 contains 16 residues. The method was immunoSEQ multiplex PCR; TCRdb's version includes in-frame clones alone and lacks a portion of them. Among 3,200 or so clones listed, around 85% were seen once. The source is a woman between 50 and 59 years old with non-small cell lung cancer. Sequencing was done on a sample of tumor tissue from the primary lung tumor. V gene TRBV27 combines with J gene TRBJ2-1; 14 nucleotides align to TRBD2. This CDR3 reads CASSSPTSGGGNEQFF. The CDR3 DNA follows: TGTGCCAGCAGTTCCCCGACTAGCGGGGGGGGCAATGAGCAGTTCTTC.